The 27 T cell receptor beta chains reported below all come from one sample, sequenced in a study of regulatory dendritic cells for organ transplantation. Produced via immunoSEQ multiplex PCR; TCRdb's table is partial and in-frame only. The sample lists under 45,000 clones, 85% to 90% occurring once. Sequences were obtained from naive CD4+ T cells from blood. Subset described: CD45RA+ naive T cells. The receptors come from a human donor in good health.

In the case of this clone: Compared with germline, one end of the junction differs, possibly owing to a read error. Other DNA sequences in the sample encode the same CDR3. This sequence joins TRBV4-2 and TRBJ2-1; TRBD1 aligns across 9 bases. Germline V CDR1 and CDR2: LGHNA, YNFKEQ. The CDR3 has 16 residues. The CDR3 DNA follows: TGTGCCAGTAGCCGCGTTTCGGGACAGGGAATCGATGAGCAGTTCTTC. It translates to CASSRVSGQGIDEQFF.

The genes are TRBV9 and TRBJ1-1; D uncertain. Germline values: CDR1 SGDLS, CDR2 YYNGEE. CDR3 length: 13 amino acids. The V end was cut by 5 bases, the J end by 5 bases, with 13 bases between. CDR3 coding DNA: TGTGCCAGCAGTGCCCATGGGGAGACTGAAGCTTTCTTT. Its protein is CASSAHGETEAFF.

This clone has only one observation. This chain connects TRBV13 to TRBJ2-5; 8 bases match TRBD1. The germline V gene encodes CDR1 PRHDT and CDR2 FYEKMQ (reference sequence). The CDR3 runs to 17 residues. Trimming at V came to 5 bases and at J to 4 bases, leaving 15 bases not matched to a gene. CDR3 amino acids: CASSPVRGQGIRETQYF. In DNA form, the CDR3 reads TGTGCCAGCAGCCCTGTAAGAGGACAGGGAATCCGAGAGACCCAGTACTTC. Combining the CDR3 with reference TRBV13 and TRBJ2-5 gives the whole variable domain AAGVIQSPRHLIKEKRETATLKCYPIPRHDTVYWYQQGPGQDPQFLISFYEKMQSDKGSIPDRFSAQQFSDYHSELNMSSLELGDSALYFCASSPVRGQGIRETQYFGPGTRLLVL.

This clone occurred once. The chain couples TRBV7-8 to TRBJ1-1; no definite D call. The CDR3 contains 13 residues. Germline loops: CDR1 SGHVS, CDR2 FQNEAQ. Trimming cost V 3 bases and J 1 base, with 6 bases left between them. CDR3 nucleotide sequence: TGTGCCAGCAGCTTGCTGGGGAACACTGAAGCTTTCTTT. Translated: CASSLLGNTEAFF. Together with reference TRBV7-8 and TRBJ1-1, the CDR3 gives the full variable domain: GAGVSQSPRYKVAKRGQDVALRCDPISGHVSLFWYQQALGQGPEFLTYFQNEAQLDKSGLPSDRFFAERPEGSVSTLKIQRTQQEDSAVYLCASSLLGNTEAFFGQGTRLTVV.

The V gene is TRBV30, the J gene TRBJ2-7; D perhaps matches TRBD2 (6 bases). CDR3 length: 12 amino acids. Germline values: CDR1 GTSNPN, CDR2 SVGIG (reference sequence). With 2 bases removed from V and 9 bases from J, the gap between germline ends came to 14 bases. The CDR3 protein is CAWSLKLGGQYF. Here the CDR3 DNA reads TGTGCCTGGAGTTTGAAGCTGGGGGGGCAGTACTTC.

The CDR3 here is CAHLDLGGEAFF. The DNA for the CDR3 is TGTGCCCACCTGGATCTGGGGGGTGAAGCTTTCTTT. This rearrangement joins TRBV28 to TRBJ1-1; D might be TRBD1 (5 bases). This CDR3 spans 12 amino acids. Trimming took 11 bases from V and 7 from J, leaving 17 bases between them. Per germline, CDR1 MDHEN and CDR2 SYDVKM. Full variable domain (missing parts from reference TRBV28 and TRBJ1-1): DVKVTQSSRYLVKRTGEKVFLECVQDMDHENMFWYRQDPGLGLRLIYFSYDVKMKEKGDIPEGYSVSREKKERFSLILESASTNQTSMYLCAHLDLGGEAFFGQGTRLTVV.

The chain employs TRBV28 and TRBJ2-5, with TRBD2 matching 10 bases. CDR3 length equals 16 residues. Germline V gene lookup returns CDR1 MDHEN and CDR2 SYDVKM. V gave up 6 bases and J gave up 7 bases; unmatched junction bases: 14. CDR3 coding DNA: TGTGCCAGCAGAGTCGTGGTCCCTAGCGGGAGAGGGACCCAGTACTTC. This codes for CASRVVVPSGRGTQYF. Complete variable domain (other parts from reference TRBV28 and TRBJ2-5): DVKVTQSSRYLVKRTGEKVFLECVQDMDHENMFWYRQDPGLGLRLIYFSYDVKMKEKGDIPEGYSVSREKKERFSLILESASTNQTSMYLCASRVVVPSGRGTQYFGPGTRLLVL.

The rearrangement uses TRBV28 and TRBJ1-1; 9 nucleotides agree with TRBD1. V lost 3 bases and J lost 4; bases outside the gene matches: 6. The CDR3 totals 15 residues. The germline V gene has CDR1 MDHEN and CDR2 SYDVKM. The CDR3 reads CASSFGDRALTEAFF. Here the CDR3 DNA reads TGTGCCAGCAGTTTTGGGGACAGGGCTCTCACTGAAGCTTTCTTT.

The gene calls are TRBV9 and TRBJ2-5, with D maybe TRBD2 (5 bases). Germline V gene lookup returns CDR1 SGDLS and CDR2 YYNGEE. This CDR3 region has 18 residues. The germline V and J ends were trimmed by 4 bases and 3 bases, with 25 bases remaining between them. This CDR3 is CASSLGPAAGGYEETQYF. DNA of the CDR3: TGTGCCAGCAGCCTCGGCCCGGCCGCGGGCGGCTATGAAGAGACCCAGTACTTC. The full variable domain, rest sourced from reference TRBV9 and TRBJ2-5, is DSGVTQTPKHLITATGQRVTLRCSPRSGDLSVYWYQQSLDQGLQFLIQYYNGEERAKGNILERFSAQQFPDLHSELNLSSLELGDSALYFCASSLGPAAGGYEETQYFGPGTRLLVL.

V usage is TRBV20-1 and J usage is TRBJ2-1; D is ambiguous. V was cut by 6 bases and J by 7 bases, with 10 bases left in between. Germline CDR1 is DFQATT and CDR2 is SNEGSKA (reference sequence). The CDR3 totals 11 residues. For the CDR3, the DNA is TGCAGTGCCCCCGCGTCTAATGAGCAGTTCTTC. Amino acids: CSAPASNEQFF.

This chain joins TRBV28 and TRBJ1-1; possible D gene TRBD1, 6 bases. The CDR3 has 14 residues. Germline-derived CDR1 and CDR2 are MDHEN and SYDVKM. Trimming removed 6 bases at V and 0 bases at J, with 11 bases between. CDR3 DNA: TGTGCCAGCAGCCCGACAGGTATGAACACTGAAGCTTTCTTT. The encoded protein is CASSPTGMNTEAFF.

This clone was seen once. V and J are TRBV28 and TRBJ1-5; D uncertain. Between the trimmed V and J ends, which lost 6 bases and 7 bases, there was a span of 13 bases. The CDR3 contains 13 residues. In germline, CDR1 is MDHEN, CDR2 SYDVKM. Here the CDR3 reads CASSPLGVQPQHF. The CDR3 DNA is TGTGCCAGCAGCCCGCTTGGGGTCCAGCCCCAGCATTTT.

The V and J genes are TRBV7-3 and TRBJ2-5; TRBD1 is a possible D gene (5 bases). V lost 2 bases and J 4 bases, leaving 11 bases between the germline ends. Germline CDR1 reads SGHTA; CDR2 reads FQGTGA. This CDR3 is built from 14 residues. In nucleotides, the CDR3 is TGTGCCAGCAGCTTATCAGGGAAGCGAGAGACCCAGTACTTC. Protein sequence: CASSLSGKRETQYF.

This chain connects TRBV13 to TRBJ2-2, with D perhaps matching TRBD2 (6 bases). Germline loops: CDR1 PRHDT, CDR2 FYEKMQ (reference sequence). This CDR3 is 14 amino acids long. V dropped 5 bases and J dropped 6 bases, with 13 bases sitting between them. This chain's CDR3 is CASSPGVRPGELFF. CDR3 in DNA: TGTGCCAGCAGCCCGGGGGTGAGGCCCGGGGAGCTGTTTTTT.

The CDR3 DNA is TGTGCCAGCAGGTCGGAGGGTGGGGGAGTCAAAGCTTTCTTT. Protein: CASRSEGGGVKAFF. The rearrangement links TRBV2 to TRBJ1-1; D is perhaps TRBD1 (5 bases). V lost 6 bases and J 9 bases, leaving 20 bases between the germline ends. The CDR3 is 14 residues long. Germline V gene sequence: CDR1 SNHLY, CDR2 FYNNEI. Together with reference TRBV2 and TRBJ1-1, the CDR3 gives the full variable domain: EPEVTQTPSHQVTQMGQEVILRCVPISNHLYFYWYRQILGQKVEFLVSFYNNEISEKSEIFDDQFSVERPDGSNFTLKIRSTKLEDSAMYFCASRSEGGGVKAFFGQGTRLTVV.

The V call is TRBV29-1, the J call TRBJ2-1; 7 positions match TRBD1. V shed 3 bases, J shed 6 bases, and the junction held 11 bases outside the gene matches. The CDR3 covers 15 residues. The germline V gene encodes CDR1 SQVTM and CDR2 ANQGSEA. CDR3 nucleotides: TGCAGCGTTGAGTTACGGTCAGGGGGTTTCAATGAGCAGTTCTTC. Protein product: CSVELRSGGFNEQFF.

To note about this clone: One junction end disagrees with the germline gene, perhaps due to a read error. The V call is TRBV7-9, the J call TRBJ2-7; 9 nucleotides line up with TRBD1. Germline V gene lookup returns CDR1 SEHNR and CDR2 FQNEAQ (reference sequence). This CDR3 spans 12 amino acids. CDR3 residues: CARSRAGQGQFF. The CDR3 coding sequence is TGTGCCAGAAGCCGGGCGGGACAGGGTCAATTCTTC.

The chain combines TRBV6-5 with TRBJ1-4; D unclear. The CDR3 is made up of 15 amino acids. V lost 8 bases, J lost 5 bases, and 18 bases lay in between. Germline CDR1 reads MNHEY; CDR2 reads SVGAGI. CDR3 coding DNA: TGTGCCAGCCTCCCCACCTCAAGAAAAAATGAAAAACTGTTTTTT. This sequence encodes CASLPTSRKNEKLFF.

This clone was detected only once. The chain carries TRBV7-3 and TRBJ2-1; 10 bases align to TRBD2. V dropped 1 base and J dropped 8; count of bases not matched to a gene: 8. This CDR3 has 16 residues. Germline V lookup: CDR1 SGHTA, CDR2 FQGTGA. The CDR3 loop reads CASSLIPSGSRDEQFF. Here the CDR3 DNA reads TGTGCCAGCAGCTTAATCCCTAGCGGGAGTCGGGATGAGCAGTTCTTC.

The chain carries TRBV18 and TRBJ1-1; D not resolved. In germline, CDR1 is KGHSH, CDR2 LQKENI. The CDR3 is 13 amino acids. V lost 6 bases and J lost 3, with 11 bases in between. The CDR3 bases are TGTGCCAGCTCCCCGGAGATAGACACTGAAGCTTTCTTT. Protein product: CASSPEIDTEAFF. The variable domain in full, completed from reference TRBV18 and TRBJ1-1, reads NAGVMQNPRHLVRRRGQEARLRCSPMKGHSHVYWYRQLPEEGLKFMVYLQKENIIDESGMPKERFSAEFPKEGPSILRIQQVVRGDSAAYFCASSPEIDTEAFFGQGTRLTVV.

The chain is built from TRBV28 and TRBJ1-4; D gene ambiguous. The CDR3 runs to 14 residues. V lost 5 bases and J 8 bases, leaving 15 bases between the germline ends. CDR1 is MDHEN and CDR2 is SYDVKM in the germline V gene. The CDR3 nucleotides are TGTGCCAGCAGTAGCCGGGGAGGGAGGGAAAAACTGTTTTTT. As protein: CASSSRGGREKLFF.

This chain connects TRBV29-1 to TRBJ1-2; D ambiguous. This CDR3 is built from 12 residues. Per the germline V gene, CDR1 is SQVTM and CDR2 is ANQGSEA. The V gene lost 2 bases and the J gene lost 3 bases, with 7 bases spanning the gap. The CDR3 here is CSVEPGDYGYTF. CDR3 sequence (DNA): TGCAGCGTTGAACCGGGTGACTATGGCTACACCTTC.

The chain is built from TRBV27 and TRBJ2-1, with 10 bases aligning to TRBD2. J was trimmed by 4 bases and V by 8 bases; bases with no gene match: 5. The CDR3 has 14 residues. CDR1 MNHEY and CDR2 SMNVEV come from the germline V gene (reference sequence). This chain's CDR3 is CASARTSGYNEQFF. The CDR3, as DNA: TGTGCCAGCGCCCGGACTAGCGGTTACAATGAGCAGTTCTTC.

This clone was detected a few times. The chain recombines TRBV29-1 with TRBJ1-1, with D hard to call. Trimming took 5 bases from V and 1 from J, leaving 8 bases between them. The CDR3 is 12 residues long. Germline lookup yields CDR1 SQVTM and CDR2 ANQGSEA. CDR3 loop: CSVTHTNTEAFF. CDR3 nucleotides: TGCAGCGTTACCCACACGAACACTGAAGCTTTCTTT.

V is TRBV30 and J is TRBJ1-1; possible D gene TRBD1, 5 bases. V lost 5 bases, J lost 1 base, and 14 bases lay in between. CDR3 length equals 14 residues. Germline lookup yields CDR1 GTSNPN and CDR2 SVGIG (reference sequence). CDR3 loop: CAWAPGAANTEAFF. The CDR3 nucleotides read TGTGCCTGGGCCCCTGGGGCGGCGAACACTGAAGCTTTCTTT.

The chain is built from TRBV6-6 and TRBJ1-2, with D perhaps TRBD1 (5 bases). Trimming pared 6 bases from V and 3 bases from J, leaving 11 bases between. The length of the CDR3 is 13 residues. Germline CDR1 reads MNHNY; CDR2 reads SVGAGI (reference sequence). The CDR3 DNA reads TGTGCCAGCAGCTTGACAGCCGACTATGGCTACACCTTC. It encodes CASSLTADYGYTF.

The genes are TRBV5-1 and TRBJ2-7; 7 nucleotides match TRBD1. V trimming: 5 bases; J trimming: 5 bases; junction bases outside the gene matches: 4. This CDR3 spans 12 amino acids. Germline V gives CDR1 SGHRS, CDR2 YFSETQ. In DNA, the CDR3 is TGCGCCAGCAGAACAGGGGTGAACGAGCAGTACTTC. This sequence encodes CASRTGVNEQYF. The whole variable domain, filled in from reference TRBV5-1 and TRBJ2-7, reads KAGVTQTPRYLIKTRGQQVTLSCSPISGHRSVSWYQQTPGQGLQFLFEYFSETQRNKGNFPGRFSGRQFSNSRSEMNVSTLELGDSALYLCASRTGVNEQYFGPGTRLTVT.